The TCR beta chain described here comes from a study of a mutant IDH1 vaccine in newly diagnosed glioma. Across the whole study: Patients received vaccination from 4-6 weeks after radiotherapy alone, or with temozolomide cycles. Those enrolled had earlier been treated with radiotherapy, temozolomide, or both, mostly both.

V lost 6 bases and J lost 0; bases outside the gene matches: 7. This CDR3 contains 16 residues. The germline V gene encodes CDR1 SGHVS and CDR2 FNYEAQ. As regards this clone: Its antigen is not known.

Time point described: week 11, during vaccination. The vaccine gave 300 ug of a 20-mer mutant IDH1 peptide subcutaneously per dose. Only in-frame clones appear in the TCRdb table, and some are missing; sequencing was by immunoSEQ multiplex PCR. This table has under 150,000 clones, over 75% appearing once. The TCR comes from a man aged 40-55 years with glioma. This sequence joins TRBV7-6 and TRBJ2-2; 7 bases agree with TRBD2. The source material was PBMCs, sampled from a glioma patient whose treatment included an IDH1 peptide vaccine. Here the CDR3 DNA reads TGTGCCAGCAGACATAGCGGGTACGCGAACACCGGGGAGCTGTTTTTT. Its protein product is CASRHSGYANTGELFF.